The T cell receptor beta chain described here comes from a study of T cell responses to AZD1222 COVID-19 vaccine. Study in general: Second-dose timings of about 4 or about 12 weeks were pooled.

Concerning this clone itself: Its antigen is undetermined.

The CDR3 has 13 residues. CDR1 is MNHEY and CDR2 is SMNVEV in the germline V gene (reference sequence). The germline V and J ends were trimmed by 0 bases and 7 bases, with 9 bases remaining between them. Study-wide results and limits: Most donors were white British, females outnumbered males, and clonal diversity was possibly underestimated. Only a handful of AZD1222 recipients were seropositive at baseline. Sampling captured repertoires only after the peak T cell response.

Sequencing was performed with immunoSEQ multiplex PCR; in TCRdb, only in-frame clones are kept and a portion is missing. The repertoire has 130,000 or so clones, 92% of them found once; the top ten carry less than 2%. The V call is TRBV27, the J call TRBJ1-2; D may be TRBD1 (5 bases). Material: peripheral blood, obtained on day 0 of AZD1222 vaccination. This clonotype originated in an adult in good health. The CDR3 protein is CASSLSRQGGYTF. In DNA form, the CDR3 reads TGTGCCAGCAGTTTATCGCGGCAGGGTGGCTACACCTTC.